This TCR beta chain was identified during a study of blood T cells in healthy people across ages (dated by TCRdb to the mid-2010s). Regarding the complete study: Template switching captured roughly one uniquely barcoded TCR beta cDNA molecule per two T cells in model experiments. The study analyzed two additional independent replicas of 1 million unique cDNA reads from the same blood draw for two donors, one aged 18 to 30 and one aged 80 or older. The donors were split into four age groups: young (average 16 years), middle-aged (about 40), aged (62) and long-lived (over 80). Using deep sequencing normalized with unique cDNA molecular identifiers, the study measured how TCR beta repertoire diversity changes with age. What the work shows at the level of the full study, not this receptor alone: Observed TCR beta diversity correlated strongly with the percentage of naive T cells measured by flow cytometry. Because the CMV infection status of the donors was unknown, age-related changes in expanded clonotypes may potentially have been confounded. Compared with the aged group, the long-lived group had more naive CD4+ T cells, fewer expanded clones and increased TCR diversity, suggesting age selection. Conclusive comparison of naive and antigen-experienced compartments was prevented by the profiling of bulk unsorted PBMCs. Total diversity estimates from one million sequenced T cells were considered lower bounds and underestimates. As age increased, observed TCR beta diversity per million T cells dropped in a roughly linear way, and a significant reduction was already evident by age about 40.

A note on this clonotype: The specificity of this receptor is unknown. It has no much larger one-base neighbor in the sample; base qualities were not kept.

The protocol used for the library was 5' RACE. The sequencer listed for this sample is Illumina HiSeq 2500. A second PCR of 7 to 11 cycles was run with a J-beta primer mix and a sample-barcoded 5' primer. Each TCR beta cDNA molecule received a unique molecular identifier from a template-switch 5' adaptor carrying 12 random nucleotides. Each sample yielded at least 3 million CDR3-containing paired-end reads. The Mint cDNA synthesis kit, primed by a TRBC-specific oligonucleotide, was used to synthesize first-strand cDNA from all RNA. After uracil-DNA glycosylase treatment, a first 18-cycle PCR used universal primers M1SS and BC2_uni_R on all cDNA. Regarding the original processing steps: Each sample was normalized by randomly selecting 1 million high-quality reads, each carrying a distinct molecular identifier. Instead of being binned into consensus sequences, reads that shared molecular identifiers were thrown out. MiTCR, with a Q25 quality threshold and the strictest error-elimination algorithm, was used for CDR3 identification, clonotype clustering and error correction. A nonparametric unseen species model with Euler transformation was used to estimate a lower bound on total TCR beta diversity. TCRdb cleaned the public reads at Q25 with fastp, built clones with MiXCR and kept in-frame beta chains. Rows matching on CDR3 protein sequence are summarized as one entry with the most common DNA and genes. None of the V and J calls come from the authors' own analysis; TCRdb made them. This sample is represented by about 540,000 distinct CDR3 sequences; 24% of them were singletons. The ten largest clones take up 8.5% to 9.5% of the sample.

The CDR3 starts with the cysteine, ends with the phenylalanine, and has 15 residues. The CDR3 DNA has 45 bases and is translated from base 1. Deletion took 5 bases off V and 0 bases off J, with a span of 13 bases between the germline ends. Per the germline V gene (reference sequence), LNHDA is the CDR1 and SQIVND is the CDR2. The roughly 39 donors, aged about 6 to 95 years, were systemically healthy Caucasian individuals from Russia. About 9.8 milliliters of peripheral blood were drawn from each donor into EDTA-treated Vacutainer tubes. PBMCs were isolated by Ficoll-Paque density-gradient centrifugation, with at least 6 million obtained per sample. Trizol reagent was used to extract total RNA from PBMCs, with at least 6 micrograms per sample. For every donor, flow cytometry on a PBMC aliquot measured the percentage of naive CD45RAhigh/CD27high T cells. A further study also used this sample, focusing on T cells of mothers and their children. The second study reports: Nine systemically healthy Caucasian individuals, comprising three mothers and their six children, were included as donors. cDNA synthesis used all of the extracted RNA, with roughly 1.5 ug of RNA in each 15 ul reaction. In the second PCR, the M1S primer introduced both the sample barcodes and 2-4 random nucleotides. Each mother yielded over 9.5 million TCR beta CDR3 reads and each child about 3 million reads. Thymic selection similarly shapes TCR recombination output in related and unrelated pairs, with minor effect from inherited differences. Related mother-child pairs always showed normalized repertoire overlap that was slightly higher than in unrelated mother-child pairs, though the difference was never significant. No persistent microchimeric T cell clones were detected, at a sensitivity of approximately 100 clones per million clonotypes. To look for features that set related mother-child pairs apart from unrelated individuals, the researchers ran deep NGS to compare the TCR beta repertoires of mothers and children. The mean age was 40 +/- 4 years for the mothers and approximately 11 +/- 4 years for the children. After adapter ligation with NEBNext reagents, the libraries were sequenced on Illumina HiSeq 2000 with 100+100 nt paired-end reads. Mother and child libraries were prepared a month apart and sequenced in separate runs to prevent cross-contamination. Each donor had between roughly 450,000 and 2,100,000 distinct TCR beta clonotypes identified. Naive TCR beta clonotypes were estimated from low-frequency clonotypes matched to each donor's FACS-determined naive share, without sorting.

Input material: blood. The receptor's source is a boy younger than 18 in good health. The chain uses TRBV19 and TRBJ1-1; tentative D gene TRBD1, with 5 bases matching. The CDR3 amino acid sequence is: CASSVSGGMNTEAFF. The nucleotide sequence is TGTGCCAGTAGTGTCTCGGGGGGAATGAACACTGAAGCTTTCTTT.